This T cell receptor beta chain originates from a study of radiation and T cells in renal cell carcinoma. Across the whole study: Nephrectomy followed 15 Gy stereotactic body radiation by 4 weeks.

Profiling relied on immunoSEQ multiplex PCR, and the TCRdb table lists in-frame clones only, not all of them. Of some 120,000 clones detected, 81% appear once; the ten largest clones hold 4.5% to 7%. Time point specified: blood 2 weeks post-SBRT. Treatment here: 15 Gy SBRT to primary tumor, nephrectomy 4 weeks later. The patient's renal cell carcinoma had clear cell pathology. About this clone itself: The antigen is undetermined.

Study-wide findings and caveats: From baseline, blood top tumor clonotypes peaked at 2 weeks post-radiation. Baseline intratumoral clonotype presence is unknown without pretreatment biopsies.

This TCR was recovered from a man aged 50-59 years with renal cell carcinoma. This sample comprised blood, obtained from a patient whose treatment included radiotherapy and nephrectomy.

CDR3: CASSIGGNLSGNTIYF. CDR3 coding DNA: TGTGCCAGCAGTATAGGGGGGAACCTCTCTGGAAACACCATATATTTT. This chain connects TRBV28 to TRBJ1-3; the D gene is possibly TRBD1 (6 bases). This CDR3 contains 16 residues. Germline loops: CDR1 MDHEN, CDR2 SYDVKM. V was pared by 5 bases and J by 0 bases, with 14 bases between. Together with reference TRBV28 and TRBJ1-3, the CDR3 gives the full variable domain: DVKVTQSSRYLVKRTGEKVFLECVQDMDHENMFWYRQDPGLGLRLIYFSYDVKMKEKGDIPEGYSVSREKKERFSLILESASTNQTSMYLCASSIGGNLSGNTIYFGEGSWLTVV.